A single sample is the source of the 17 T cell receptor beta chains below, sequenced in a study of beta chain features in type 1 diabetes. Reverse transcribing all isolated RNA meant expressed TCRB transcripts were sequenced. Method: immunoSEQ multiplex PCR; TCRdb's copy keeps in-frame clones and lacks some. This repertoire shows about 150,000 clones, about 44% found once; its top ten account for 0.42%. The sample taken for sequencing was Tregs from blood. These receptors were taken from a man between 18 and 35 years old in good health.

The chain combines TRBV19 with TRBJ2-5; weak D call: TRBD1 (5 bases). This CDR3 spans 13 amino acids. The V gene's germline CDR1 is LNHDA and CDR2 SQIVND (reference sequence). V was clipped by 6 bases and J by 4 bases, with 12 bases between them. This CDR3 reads CASSPGLRETQYF. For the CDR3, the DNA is TGTGCCAGTAGCCCAGGGTTGAGAGAGACCCAGTACTTC.

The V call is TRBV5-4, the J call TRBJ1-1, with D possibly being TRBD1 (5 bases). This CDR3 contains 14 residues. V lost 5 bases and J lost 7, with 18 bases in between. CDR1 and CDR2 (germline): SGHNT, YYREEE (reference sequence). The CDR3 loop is CASSSGGPGSEAFF. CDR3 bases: TGTGCCAGCAGTTCCGGGGGACCAGGGAGTGAAGCTTTCTTT.

For the CDR3, the DNA is TGTGCCAGCAGCTTGGCCGGGGGGCGAGTTAGGCAGTTCTTC. Translation gives CASSLAGGRVRQFF. The chain employs TRBV5-4 and TRBJ2-1, with D perhaps TRBD2 (7 bases). This CDR3 comprises 14 residues. V shed 0 bases and J shed 12 bases, with 16 bases lying between them. CDR1 and CDR2 from the germline V gene are SGHNT and YYREEE (reference sequence).

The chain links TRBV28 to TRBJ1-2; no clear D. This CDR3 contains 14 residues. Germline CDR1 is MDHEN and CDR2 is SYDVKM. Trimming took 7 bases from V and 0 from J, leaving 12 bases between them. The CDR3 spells CASIYSGANYGYTF. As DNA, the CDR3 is TGTGCCAGCATCTATTCTGGAGCTAACTATGGCTACACCTTC.

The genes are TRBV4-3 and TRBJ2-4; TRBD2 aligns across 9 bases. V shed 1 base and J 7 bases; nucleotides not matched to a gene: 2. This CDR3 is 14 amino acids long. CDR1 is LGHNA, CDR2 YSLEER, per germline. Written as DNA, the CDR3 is TGCGCCAGCAGCCAAGGACTAGCGGTGAACATTCAGTACTTC. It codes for CASSQGLAVNIQYF.

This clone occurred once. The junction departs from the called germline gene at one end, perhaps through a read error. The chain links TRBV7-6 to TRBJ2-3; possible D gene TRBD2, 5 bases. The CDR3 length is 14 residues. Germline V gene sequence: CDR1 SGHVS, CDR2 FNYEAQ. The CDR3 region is CANSLSRDTDTQYF. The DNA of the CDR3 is TGTGCCAACAGCTTATCTCGGGACACAGATACGCAGTATTTT. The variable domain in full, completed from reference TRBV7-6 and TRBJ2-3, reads GAGVSQSPRYKVTKRGQDVALRCDPISGHVSLYWYRQALGQGPEFLTYFNYEAQQDKSGLPNDRFSAERPEGSISTLTIQRTEQRDSAMYRCANSLSRDTDTQYFGPGTRLTVL.

In nucleotides, the CDR3 is TGTGCCAGCTCACCAGGGTTGGGGCTCTCAGATACGCAGTATTTT. Its protein product is CASSPGLGLSDTQYF. The chain joins TRBV18 to TRBJ2-3, with D perhaps TRBD1 (5 bases). V was pared by 2 bases and J by 4 bases, with 13 bases between. There are 15 residues in the CDR3. Germline assignment: CDR1 KGHSH and CDR2 LQKENI.

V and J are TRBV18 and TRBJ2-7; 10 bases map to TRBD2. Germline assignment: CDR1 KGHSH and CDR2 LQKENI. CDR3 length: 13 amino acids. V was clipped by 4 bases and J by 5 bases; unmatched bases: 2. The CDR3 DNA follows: TGTGCCAGCTCACTCCTAGCGGGAGACGAGCAGTACTTC. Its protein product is CASSLLAGDEQYF. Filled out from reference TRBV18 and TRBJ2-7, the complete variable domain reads NAGVMQNPRHLVRRRGQEARLRCSPMKGHSHVYWYRQLPEEGLKFMVYLQKENIIDESGMPKERFSAEFPKEGPSILRIQQVVRGDSAAYFCASSLLAGDEQYFGPGTRLTVT.

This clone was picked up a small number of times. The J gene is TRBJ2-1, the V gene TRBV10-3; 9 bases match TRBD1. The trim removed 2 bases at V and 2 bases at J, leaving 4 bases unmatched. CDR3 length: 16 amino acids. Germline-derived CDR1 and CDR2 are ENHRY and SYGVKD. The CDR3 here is CAISEANRGPYNEQFF. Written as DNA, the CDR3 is TGTGCCATCAGTGAGGCGAACAGGGGGCCCTACAATGAGCAGTTCTTC.

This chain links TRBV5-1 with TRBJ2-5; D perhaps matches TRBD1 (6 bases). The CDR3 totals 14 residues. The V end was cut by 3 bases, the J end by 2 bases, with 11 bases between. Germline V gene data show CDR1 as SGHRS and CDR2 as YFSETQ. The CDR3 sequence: CASSSPGDQETQYF. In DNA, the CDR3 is TGCGCCAGCAGCTCCCCAGGGGATCAAGAGACCCAGTACTTC.

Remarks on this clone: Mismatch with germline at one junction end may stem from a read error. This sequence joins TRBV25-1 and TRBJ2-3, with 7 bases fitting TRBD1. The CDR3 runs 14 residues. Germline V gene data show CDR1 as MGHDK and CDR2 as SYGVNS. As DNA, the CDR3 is TGTGCCAGCAGTTCTGGGAAAGGGACAGATACGCAGTACTTT. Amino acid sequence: CASSSGKGTDTQYF.

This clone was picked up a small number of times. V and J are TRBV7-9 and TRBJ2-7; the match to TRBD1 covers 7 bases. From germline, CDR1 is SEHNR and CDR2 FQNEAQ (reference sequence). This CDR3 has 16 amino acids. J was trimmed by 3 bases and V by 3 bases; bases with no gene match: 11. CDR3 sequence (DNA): TGTGCCAGCAGCTTCGACCCGGGACAGCCCGTCTACGAGCAGTACTTC. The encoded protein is CASSFDPGQPVYEQYF.

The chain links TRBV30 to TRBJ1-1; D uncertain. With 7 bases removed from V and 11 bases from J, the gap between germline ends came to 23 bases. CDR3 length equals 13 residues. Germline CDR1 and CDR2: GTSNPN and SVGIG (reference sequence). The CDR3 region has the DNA TGTGCCTCGGCCGTGATGAGGGATGGGTGGGCTTTCTTT. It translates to CASAVMRDGWAFF.

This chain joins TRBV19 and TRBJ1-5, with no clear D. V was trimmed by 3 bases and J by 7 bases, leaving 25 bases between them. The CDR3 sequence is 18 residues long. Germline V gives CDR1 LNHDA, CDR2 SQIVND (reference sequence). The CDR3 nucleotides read TGTGCCAGTAGTATCCGCCGACATACTTCCCGACAAGAACAGCCCCAGCATTTT. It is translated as CASSIRRHTSRQEQPQHF.

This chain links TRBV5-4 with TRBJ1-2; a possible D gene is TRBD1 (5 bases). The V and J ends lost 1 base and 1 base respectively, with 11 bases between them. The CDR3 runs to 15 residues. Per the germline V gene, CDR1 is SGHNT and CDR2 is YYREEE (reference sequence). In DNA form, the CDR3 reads TGTGCCAGCAGCTTGAGCAGGGCCGGTAACTATGGCTACACCTTC. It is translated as CASSLSRAGNYGYTF.

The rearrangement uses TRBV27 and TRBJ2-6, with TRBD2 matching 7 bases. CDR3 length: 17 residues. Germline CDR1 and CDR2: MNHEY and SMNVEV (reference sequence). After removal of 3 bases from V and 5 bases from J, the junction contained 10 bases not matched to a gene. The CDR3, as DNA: TGTGCCAGCAGTTTTGGGACGGGGGGACCTTGGGCCAACGTCCTGACTTTC. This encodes CASSFGTGGPWANVLTF.

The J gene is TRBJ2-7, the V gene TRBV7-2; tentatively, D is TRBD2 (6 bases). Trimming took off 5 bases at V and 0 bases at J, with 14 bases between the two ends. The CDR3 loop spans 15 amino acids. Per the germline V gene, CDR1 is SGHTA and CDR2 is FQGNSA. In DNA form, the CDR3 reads TGTGCCAGCAGCCGGGCCGCCGGGAGCTCCTACGAGCAGTACTTC. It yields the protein CASSRAAGSSYEQYF.